Following are 10 T cell receptor beta chains from one sample sequenced in a study of T cells in localized non-small cell lung cancer. TCRdb's copy holds only in-frame clones and misses some; the assay was immunoSEQ multiplex PCR. The sample contains around 39,000 clones, approximately 88% of which appear only once. The sequenced sample was peripheral blood, obtained before any cancer treatment. The receptors here all came from a woman between 35 and 70 years old with stage I lung adenocarcinoma.

The rearrangement links TRBV29-1 to TRBJ2-7; unclear D gene. The CDR3 loop spans 11 amino acids. Trimming took off 2 bases at V and 4 bases at J, with 6 bases between the two ends. Germline lookup yields CDR1 SQVTM and CDR2 ANQGSEA. This chain's CDR3 is CSVETHYEQYF. CDR3 DNA sequence: TGCAGCGTTGAAACTCATTACGAGCAGTACTTC.

A single count supports this clone. This sequence joins TRBV29-1 and TRBJ1-4; 7 bases are a match to TRBD1. This CDR3 region has 14 residues. The germline gives CDR1 SQVTM, CDR2 ANQGSEA. V gave up 7 bases and J gave up 6 bases; unmatched junction bases: 11. The CDR3 is CSAGRGTVDEKLFF. CDR3 bases: TGCAGCGCTGGGAGGGGGACAGTCGATGAAAAACTGTTTTTT.

The chain is built from TRBV9 and TRBJ2-3, with 9 bases fitting TRBD2. This CDR3 has 15 residues. CDR1 SGDLS and CDR2 YYNGEE come from the germline V gene. Losses at the gene ends were 0 bases for V and 6 bases for J; bases not matched to a gene: 5. CDR3 loop: CASSVEGGRADTQYF. As DNA, the CDR3 is TGTGCCAGCAGCGTAGAGGGCGGGAGGGCCGATACGCAGTATTTT.

The rearrangement uses TRBV5-4 and TRBJ2-7; 9 bases agree with TRBD1. The J segment lost 0 bases and the V segment lost 3 bases, leaving 4 bases of the junction unmatched. The germline CDR1 and CDR2 sequences are SGHNT and YYREEE (reference sequence). This CDR3 has 15 amino acids. In nucleotides, the CDR3 is TGTGCCAGCAGCTGGGGGGGACAGGGCTCCTACGAGCAGTACTTC. It is translated as CASSWGGQGSYEQYF.

The chain uses TRBV28 and TRBJ1-3; D unclear. V lost 6 bases and J lost 4, with 13 bases in between. The CDR3 contains 14 residues. Germline V gene data show CDR1 as MDHEN and CDR2 as SYDVKM. The CDR3: CASRVELDGNTIYF. In DNA form, the CDR3 reads TGTGCCAGCAGAGTAGAGCTAGACGGAAACACCATATATTTT.

The genes are TRBV6-1 and TRBJ1-1; D gene ambiguous. The CDR3 spans 11 residues. Germline CDR1 and CDR2: MNHNS and SASEGT. The ends were cut back, 6 bases at V and 4 bases at J, with 6 bases in the middle. In nucleotides, the CDR3 is TGTGCCAGCAGCCTGGGCACTGAAGCTTTCTTT. This encodes CASSLGTEAFF.

This clone was picked up one time. This chain uses TRBV19 with TRBJ1-1; 7 bases agree with TRBD1. J was trimmed by 3 bases and V by 5 bases; bases with no gene match: 9. CDR1 LNHDA and CDR2 SQIVND come from the germline V gene (reference sequence). There are 15 residues in the CDR3. The CDR3 reads CASSGTTGYYTEAFF. CDR3 sequence (DNA): TGTGCCAGTAGTGGGACGACAGGGTACTACACTGAAGCTTTCTTT.

The chain recombines TRBV7-2 with TRBJ2-7; the D gene could be TRBD1 or TRBD2 (6 bases each). There are 16 residues in the CDR3. V dropped 1 base and J dropped 0 bases, with 13 bases sitting between them. Per germline, CDR1 SGHTA and CDR2 FQGNSA. Here the CDR3 DNA reads TGTGCCAGCAGCTTAGTGGGGGGCGGGAACTCCTACGAGCAGTACTTC. Amino acid sequence: CASSLVGGGNSYEQYF.

This rearrangement joins TRBV2 to TRBJ2-5; D perhaps matches TRBD1 (5 bases). The V gene's germline CDR1 is SNHLY and CDR2 FYNNEI. V was trimmed by 4 bases and J by 6 bases, leaving 12 bases between them. CDR3 length: 13 amino acids. The DNA of the CDR3 is TGTGCCAGCAGTGTCCTCCAGGGAAAGACCCAGTACTTC. Its protein product is CASSVLQGKTQYF. Filled out from reference TRBV2 and TRBJ2-5, the complete variable domain reads EPEVTQTPSHQVTQMGQEVILRCVPISNHLYFYWYRQILGQKVEFLVSFYNNEISEKSEIFDDQFSVERPDGSNFTLKIRSTKLEDSAMYFCASSVLQGKTQYFGPGTRLLVL.

This clone was seen just once. The chain combines TRBV10-3 with TRBJ2-3; tentatively, D is TRBD1 (5 bases). Per germline, CDR1 ENHRY and CDR2 SYGVKD. V gave up 4 bases and J gave up 2 bases, with 19 bases separating them. This CDR3 contains 17 residues. CDR3 in amino acids: CAISVKGLSRDTDTQYF. The CDR3 region has the DNA TGTGCCATCAGTGTGAAGGGCCTTTCCAGGGACACAGATACGCAGTATTTT.